This T cell receptor beta chain was identified in a study of T cell responses to AZD1222 COVID-19 vaccine. V lost 0 bases to trimming and J lost 0 bases, with 6 bases between them. The CDR3 totals 15 residues. From germline, CDR1 is MNHEY and CDR2 SMNVEV (reference sequence). Using immunoSEQ multiplex PCR, the repertoire was profiled, and TCRdb retains in-frame clones only, with some absent. Of 160,000 or so clones listed, approximately 90% were seen once; the top ten hold over 1.5%. Findings and caveats of the study: Following two doses of AZD1222, Spike-specific TCR breadth and depth rose.

Points on this clone: Its antigen is undetermined.

The sequence was collected from an adult in good health. The genes are TRBV27 and TRBJ1-3; no clear D. The sample in question was peripheral blood, obtained on day 0 of AZD1222 vaccination. Written as DNA, the CDR3 is TGTGCCAGCAGTTTATCGTGGAACTCTGGAAACACCATATATTTT. Residues: CASSLSWNSGNTIYF.